The 23 T cell receptor beta chains presented below share a single source sample, sequenced in a study of T cell repertoires in cytomegalovirus infection. The antigens these receptors bind are not known. TCRdb fed the reads into MiXCR, producing one record per CDR3 protein. The sample includes 250,000 to 400,000 distinct CDR3 sequences, roughly 25% of them seen just once. Sequencing used cultured PBMCs, obtained from culture after CMV antigen stimulation. These receptors originate from a human donor in good health (CMV status not recorded). Some clones in this sample may be carry-over from other donors' samples.

This clonotype was seen only once. The chain carries TRBV28 and TRBJ2-1, with D perhaps TRBD1 (6 bases). V lost 5 bases and J lost 13, with 24 bases in between. The germline CDR1 and CDR2 sequences are MDHEN and SYDVKM. This CDR3 region has 15 residues. The CDR3 spells CASSPQKVVRGAQFF. CDR3 in DNA: TGTGCCAGCAGTCCCCAAAAGGTCGTCAGGGGCGCTCAGTTCTTC.

This clonotype was seen a handful of times. The chain joins TRBV7-9 to TRBJ1-1; no clear D gene. Germline V gene sequence: CDR1 SEHNR, CDR2 FQNEAQ (reference sequence). The germline V and J ends were trimmed by 7 bases and 5 bases, with 17 bases remaining between them. The CDR3 loop spans 14 amino acids. CDR3 residues: CASTDLGPGTEAFF. Here the CDR3 DNA reads TGTGCCAGCACCGATCTAGGCCCGGGAACTGAAGCTTTCTTT.

This clonotype occurred a few times. The chain is built from TRBV6-1 and TRBJ1-5; 10 positions agree with TRBD1. This CDR3 contains 13 residues. V gave up 8 bases and J gave up 7 bases; unmatched junction bases: 5. The germline V gene encodes CDR1 MNHNS and CDR2 SASEGT. In nucleotides, the CDR3 is TGTGCCAGCCTTGGACAGGGGGGACAGCCCCAGCATTTT. It specifies CASLGQGGQPQHF.

The rearrangement uses TRBV2 and TRBJ2-7; a weak D match, TRBD1 (6 bases). The V end lost 6 bases, the J end lost 1 base, and 16 bases lay between the germline ends. Germline V gene lookup returns CDR1 SNHLY and CDR2 FYNNEI. The CDR3 has 15 residues. The CDR3 here is CASRETGFISYEQYV. CDR3 nucleotide sequence: TGTGCCAGCAGAGAGACAGGATTTATTTCCTACGAGCAGTACGTC.

The table lists this clonotype with a count of one. This chain joins TRBV28 and TRBJ1-5; TRBD1 matches 7 bases. Germline loops: CDR1 MDHEN, CDR2 SYDVKM. The CDR3 is 14 residues long. Trimming at V came to 4 bases and at J to 6 bases, leaving 6 bases not matched to a gene. The CDR3 sequence: CASSSGGGTQPQHF. The CDR3 bases are TGTGCCAGCAGTTCAGGGGGGGGAACTCAGCCCCAGCATTTT.

This chain joins TRBV23-1 and TRBJ1-5; a possible D gene is TRBD1 (5 bases). TRBV23-1 is marked as an open reading frame, function uncertain. The CDR3 length is 17 residues. V lost 4 bases to trimming and J lost 6 bases, with 22 bases between them. CDR3 protein: CASSRPGILERGQPQHF. CDR3 nucleotides: TGCGCCAGCAGTCGTCCAGGAATTCTTGAAAGGGGTCAGCCCCAGCATTTT.

Only a few counts were recorded for this clonotype. This chain connects TRBV10-3 to TRBJ2-7; no firm D call. Trimming removed 8 bases from V and 5 bases from J, with 10 bases in between. The germline V gene has CDR1 ENHRY and CDR2 SYGVKD. CDR3 length: 11 amino acids. The CDR3 loop reads CAISNANEQYV. The CDR3 DNA reads TGTGCCATCTCGAATGCCAACGAGCAGTACGTC.

V and J are TRBV7-3 and TRBJ2-7; D perhaps matches TRBD1 (5 bases). V lost 5 bases and J lost 6, with 20 bases in between. CDR3 size: 15 residues. Germline-derived CDR1 and CDR2 are SGHTA and FQGTGA. CDR3 sequence reads: CASSPLPGYLGEQYF. The CDR3 DNA is TGTGCCAGCAGCCCCCTCCCAGGGTACCTTGGCGAGCAGTACTTC.

This clonotype was seen a few times. This chain joins TRBV25-1 and TRBJ2-7, with 10 bases identical to TRBD2. The germline V gene encodes CDR1 MGHDK and CDR2 SYGVNS. CDR3 length: 18 residues. V shed 6 bases, J shed 2 bases, and the junction held 16 bases outside the gene matches. DNA of the CDR3: TGTGCCAGCAGGTATGGACGAGGGGTCACTAGCGGGACCTACGAGCAGTACTTC. This sequence encodes CASRYGRGVTSGTYEQYF.

A few counts support this clonotype. The chain couples TRBV12-3 or TRBV12-4 to TRBJ1-5, with 11 bases matching TRBD1. The CDR3 spans 12 residues. V lost 8 bases and J lost 6; bases outside the gene matches: 0. This CDR3 is CASGQGAQPQHF. The CDR3 DNA reads TGTGCCAGCGGACAGGGGGCTCAGCCCCAGCATTTT.

The genes are TRBV25-1 and TRBJ2-3; perhaps TRBD1 as D (6 bases). In germline, CDR1 is MGHDK, CDR2 SYGVNS. Trimming took off 1 base at V and 7 bases at J, with 9 bases between the two ends. The CDR3 loop spans 13 amino acids. CDR3 sequence (DNA): TGTGCCAGCAGTGAATTCAGGGGACATACGCAGTATTTT. Protein sequence: CASSEFRGHTQYF.

The V gene is TRBV25-1, the J gene TRBJ2-2; 8 nucleotides agree with TRBD2. The J segment lost 5 bases and the V segment lost 10 bases, leaving 12 bases of the junction unmatched. Germline CDR1 MGHDK, CDR2 SYGVNS. This CDR3 comprises 15 residues. CDR3 in DNA: TGTGCCAACTCGGTCAGCGGGAGTCTTACCGGGGAGCTGTTTTTT. Its translation: CANSVSGSLTGELFF.

This clonotype was detected a few times. The chain carries TRBV7-2 and TRBJ2-3, with D tentatively TRBD2 (5 bases). V was pared by 0 bases and J by 0 bases, with 13 bases between. The CDR3 is 17 residues long. CDR1 SGHTA and CDR2 FQGNSA come from the germline V gene. The CDR3, as DNA: TGTGCCAGCAGCTTAGCCCGACTATCACTTAGCACAGATACGCAGTATTTT. As protein: CASSLARLSLSTDTQYF.

The genes are TRBV27 and TRBJ2-1; 11 bases agree with TRBD2. Germline assignment: CDR1 MNHEY and CDR2 SMNVEV (reference sequence). The CDR3 sequence is 14 residues long. Trimming cost V 9 bases and J 7 bases; bases outside gene matches: 8. CDR3 sequence reads: CASFGLAGRNEQFF. As DNA, the CDR3 is TGTGCCAGTTTCGGACTAGCGGGCAGAAATGAGCAGTTCTTC.

The table lists this clonotype with a few counts. This chain joins TRBV15 and TRBJ1-5; a weak D match, TRBD1 (5 bases). CDR1 is LNHNV and CDR2 is YYDKDF in the germline V gene (reference sequence). The CDR3 is made up of 15 amino acids. V lost 0 bases and J lost 2, with 8 bases in between. The CDR3 sequence is CATSRDLGGNQPQHF. The CDR3 nucleotides are TGTGCCACCAGCAGAGATTTGGGGGGCAATCAGCCCCAGCATTTT. Full variable domain (remainder filled in from reference TRBV15 and TRBJ1-5): DAMVIQNPRYQVTQFGKPVTLSCSQTLNHNVMYWYQQKSSQAPKLLFHYYDKDFNNEADTPDNFQSRRPNTSFCFLDIRSPGLGDTAMYLCATSRDLGGNQPQHFGDGTRLSIL.

This clonotype occurred a few times. V and J are TRBV12-3 or TRBV12-4 and TRBJ1-2, with D unresolved. The CDR3 spans 16 residues. Trimming cost V 0 bases and J 2 bases, with 13 bases left between them. CDR3 loop: CASSLAGAVRNYGYTF. The DNA for the CDR3 is TGTGCCAGCAGTTTAGCGGGTGCAGTGCGAAACTATGGCTACACCTTC.

This clonotype came up a few times. J is TRBJ2-3 and V is TRBV12-3 or TRBV12-4, with D tentatively TRBD2 (6 bases). V was shortened by 3 bases and J by 4 bases, with 11 bases between the two germline ends. The CDR3 covers 14 residues. The CDR3 is CASSLVGEADTQYF. For the CDR3, the DNA is TGTGCCAGCAGTTTGGTGGGGGAGGCAGATACGCAGTATTTT.

The chain recombines TRBV27 with TRBJ1-2, with TRBD1 matching 9 bases. CDR1 MNHEY and CDR2 SMNVEV come from the germline V gene (reference sequence). The CDR3 covers 14 residues. V dropped 2 bases and J dropped 7; count of bases not matched to a gene: 5. The chain's CDR3 is CASSLNRDRAGYTF. CDR3 in DNA: TGTGCCAGCAGTTTAAATCGGGACAGGGCTGGCTACACCTTC.

The chain couples TRBV28 to TRBJ2-1; 8 bases line up with TRBD2. With 4 bases clipped from V and 4 bases from J, the junction kept 9 bases outside the gene matches. Germline CDR1 reads MDHEN; CDR2 reads SYDVKM. The CDR3 contains 16 residues. CDR3 in DNA: TGTGCCAGCAGTTCCGACGGGGCGGGGGGTTACAATGAGCAGTTCTTC. Residues: CASSSDGAGGYNEQFF.

This chain connects TRBV7-2 to TRBJ2-5; D remains ambiguous. CDR1 and CDR2 (germline): SGHTA, FQGNSA. Trimming pared 8 bases from V and 5 bases from J, leaving 15 bases between. This CDR3 comprises 13 residues. The CDR3 DNA follows: TGTGCCAGCTGCCAGGAAGTGAGGGAGACCCAGTACTTC. Amino acid sequence: CASCQEVRETQYF.

The CDR3 DNA follows: TGTGCCAGCAGCCAGTCCGAGTTTCTAGCGGGAGGGCTTCGGTCCTACAATGAGCAGTTCTTC. This gives the protein CASSQSEFLAGGLRSYNEQFF. The rearrangement uses TRBV14 and TRBJ2-1; 12 bases map to TRBD2. The CDR3 loop spans 21 amino acids. The ends lost 3 bases at V and 1 base at J; junction bases unmatched: 16. Per germline, CDR1 SGHDN and CDR2 FVKESK.

The chain uses TRBV20-1 and TRBJ2-7, with TRBD2 matching over 8 bases. J lost 6 bases, V lost 6 bases, and 16 bases had no gene match. CDR1 is DFQATT, CDR2 SNEGSKA, per germline (reference sequence). The CDR3 runs to 15 residues. The DNA of the CDR3 is TGCAGTGCCGGGACTAGGAACTACCACTCTAGCGAGCAGTACTTC. Residues: CSAGTRNYHSSEQYF.

Many counts were recorded for this clonotype. The V call is TRBV7-2, the J call TRBJ1-1; TRBD1 is a possible D gene (5 bases). Looked up from germline, CDR1 is SGHTA and CDR2 is FQGNSA. The CDR3 is 17 residues long. V gave up 0 bases and J gave up 2 bases, with 16 bases separating them. CDR3 in DNA: TGTGCCAGCAGCTTAGCATATCCAGGGCGAGGTAACACTGAAGCTTTCTTT. Translated: CASSLAYPGRGNTEAFF.